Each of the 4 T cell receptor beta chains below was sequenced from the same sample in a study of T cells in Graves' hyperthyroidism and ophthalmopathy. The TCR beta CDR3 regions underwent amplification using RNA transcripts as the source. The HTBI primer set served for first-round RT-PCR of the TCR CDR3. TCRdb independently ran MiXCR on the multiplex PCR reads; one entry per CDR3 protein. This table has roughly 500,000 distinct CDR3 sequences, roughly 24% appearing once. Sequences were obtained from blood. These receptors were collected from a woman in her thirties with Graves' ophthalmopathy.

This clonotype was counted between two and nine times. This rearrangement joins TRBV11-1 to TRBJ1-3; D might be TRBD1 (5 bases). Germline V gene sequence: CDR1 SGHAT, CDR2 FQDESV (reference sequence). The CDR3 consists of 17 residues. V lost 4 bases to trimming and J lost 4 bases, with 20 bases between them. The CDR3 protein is CASSSYRTELSGNTIYF. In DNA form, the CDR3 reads TGTGCCAGCAGCTCCTACAGGACCGAACTCTCCGGAAACACCATATATTTT.

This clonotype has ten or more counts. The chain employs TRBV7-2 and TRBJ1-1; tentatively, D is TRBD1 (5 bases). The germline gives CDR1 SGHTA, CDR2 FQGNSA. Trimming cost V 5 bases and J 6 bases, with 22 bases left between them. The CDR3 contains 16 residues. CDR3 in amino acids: CASSPWGDARGAEAFF. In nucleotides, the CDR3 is TGTGCCAGCAGCCCCTGGGGGGACGCGAGAGGGGCTGAAGCTTTCTTT.

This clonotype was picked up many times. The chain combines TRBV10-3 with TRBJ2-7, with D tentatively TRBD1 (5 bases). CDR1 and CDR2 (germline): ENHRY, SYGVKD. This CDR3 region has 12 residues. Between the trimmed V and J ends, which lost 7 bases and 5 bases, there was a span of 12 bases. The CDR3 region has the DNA TGTGCCATCACCGCAGGGAACCACGAGCAGTACTTC. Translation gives CAITAGNHEQYF.

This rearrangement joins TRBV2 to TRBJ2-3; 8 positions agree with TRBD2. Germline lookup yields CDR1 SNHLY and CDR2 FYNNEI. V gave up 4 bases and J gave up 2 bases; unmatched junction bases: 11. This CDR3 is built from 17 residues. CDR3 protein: CASSVGGLAGLTDTQYF. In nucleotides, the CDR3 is TGTGCCAGCAGTGTAGGGGGGCTAGCGGGCCTCACAGATACGCAGTATTTT.